A selection of T cell receptor beta chains follows, all from one sample in a study of blood T cell repertoires in COVID-19. Assay: immunoSEQ multiplex PCR; the TCRdb copy retains only in-frame clones and omits some. The profile shows 84,000 or so clones, around four fifths of them singletons. The sequencing input was peripheral blood. These receptors were collected from a man older than 75 with active or convalescent COVID-19. The CDR3 runs from the conserved cysteine through the conserved F or W. A D gene is named only where the DNA matches it firmly. Rows give clone size only sometimes, using once, few, many, or a class for an expanded clone.

>-|TRBJ2-5|TRBV30|15|TRBD1
CAWSFGTGVSWTQYF
TGTGCCTGGAGTTTCGGGACAGGGGTTAGCTGGACCCAGTACTTC
>-|TRBJ1-5|TRBV6-6|16|TRBD1
CASSPPRQGSIQPQHF
TGTGCCAGCAGTCCTCCTCGACAGGGTTCCATTCAGCCCCAGCATTTT
>-|TRBJ1-1|TRBV7-9|15|TRBD1
CASSIGQGTNTEAFF
TGTGCCAGCAGCATCGGACAGGGTACGAACACTGAAGCTTTCTTT
>-|TRBJ1-3|TRBV29-1|12|-
CSVGESGNTIYF
TGCAGCGTCGGGGAATCTGGAAACACCATATATTTT
>-|TRBJ1-2|TRBV12-3/TRBV12-4|13|-
CASRPTGSYGYTF
TGTGCCAGCAGGCCGACAGGAAGTTATGGCTACACCTTC
>-|TRBJ2-3|TRBV4-1|16|-
CASSQDGSGSTDTQYF
TGCGCCAGCAGCCAAGATGGTAGCGGCAGCACAGATACGCAGTATTTT
>once|TRBJ2-3|TRBV15|17|TRBD2
CATHGLAGGRSTDTQYF
TGTGCCACCCATGGACTAGCGGGGGGGCGCAGCACAGATACGCAGTATTTT
>-|TRBJ2-1|TRBV3-1/TRBV3-2|16|TRBD2
CASSQGFAGGHNEQFF
TGTGCCAGCAGCCAAGGATTTGCGGGGGGGCACAATGAGCAGTTCTTC
>few|TRBJ2-2|TRBV3-1/TRBV3-2|14|TRBD1
CASSHTDRAGELFF
TGTGCCAGCAGCCACACCGACAGGGCCGGGGAGCTGTTTTTT
>-|TRBJ2-5|TRBV5-1|13|-
CASSLPGGETQYF
TGCGCCAGCAGCTTGCCAGGAGGGGAGACCCAGTACTTC
>-|TRBJ1-1|TRBV2|13|-
CASIPDTNTEAFF
TGTGCCAGCATCCCGGACACGAACACTGAAGCTTTCTTT
>-|TRBJ1-5|TRBV6-1|12|-
CASSETSGTQHF
TGTGCCAGCAGTGAAACTAGTGGGACCCAGCATTTT
>-|TRBJ2-3|TRBV28|17|-
CASSFYQGRTSTDTQYF
TGTGCCAGCAGTTTTTATCAGGGAAGAACTAGCACAGATACGCAGTATTTT
>-|TRBJ1-5|TRBV4-2|15|TRBD1
CASSQDWGQPQPQHF
TGTGCCAGCAGCCAAGACTGGGGACAGCCTCAGCCCCAGCATTTT
>once|TRBJ2-4|TRBV9|15|-
CASSSSGPGKNIQYF
TGTGCCAGCAGCAGTAGCGGTCCGGGCAAAAACATTCAGTACTTC
>-|TRBJ1-1|TRBV6-4|11|-
CASSLNGEAFF
TGTGCCAGCAGTCTCAACGGTGAAGCTTTCTTT
>-|TRBJ2-1|TRBV2|13|-
CAGQESSYNEQFF
TGTGCCGGGCAGGAAAGCTCCTACAATGAGCAGTTCTTC
>-|TRBJ2-5|TRBV5-1|16|-
CASSLPTGTLKETQYF
TGCGCCAGCAGCTTACCCACCGGGACTCTCAAAGAGACCCAGTACTTC
>-|TRBJ1-2|TRBV27|13|-
CASSPGSRYGYTF
TGTGCCAGCAGTCCGGGGTCGAGATATGGCTACACCTTC
>-|TRBJ1-4|TRBV6-1|14|-
CASSEGTVNEKLFF
TGTGCCAGCAGTGAAGGGACAGTAAATGAAAAACTGTTTTTT
>once|TRBJ2-2|TRBV19|16|TRBD1
CASSPSWTGNTGELFF
TGTGCCAGTAGCCCCTCCTGGACAGGGAACACCGGGGAGCTGTTTTTT
>many|TRBJ1-1|TRBV28|13|-
CASSSIPREGGFF
TGTGCCAGCAGTTCCATCCCCAGGGAGGGAGGTTTCTTT
>-|TRBJ2-1|TRBV5-8|14|-
CAMTRGSSYNEQFF
TGTGCCATGACGCGGGGAAGCTCCTACAATGAGCAGTTCTTC
>-|TRBJ2-1|TRBV5-1|15|-
CASSLDGSNYNEQFF
TGCGCCAGCAGCTTGGATGGCTCGAACTACAATGAGCAGTTCTTC
>-|TRBJ2-5|TRBV7-2|15|TRBD2
CASSTQTSLGETQYF
TGTGCCAGCAGCACGCAGACTAGCTTGGGGGAGACCCAGTACTTC
>once|TRBJ2-2|TRBV15|13|-
CATSKQAAGELFF
TGTGCCACCAGCAAACAGGCGGCCGGGGAGCTGTTTTTT
>-|TRBJ1-1|TRBV4-2|14|TRBD1
CASSQDRSNTEAFF
TGTGCCAGCAGCCAGGACAGGAGCAACACTGAAGCTTTCTTT
>many|TRBJ2-1|TRBV18|15|TRBD1
CASSRLQGAVNEQFF
TGTGCCAGCTCACGATTACAGGGGGCAGTCAATGAGCAGTTCTTC
>once|TRBJ2-1|TRBV7-8|15|-
CASSQRLAVYNEQFF
TGTGCCAGCAGCCAGCGATTAGCGGTATACAATGAGCAGTTCTTC
>-|TRBJ1-1|TRBV14|18|TRBD1
CASSQHSRGPRRNTEAFF
TGTGCCAGCAGCCAACACAGCAGGGGGCCACGTCGGAACACTGAAGCTTTCTTT
>-|TRBJ2-2|TRBV5-4|15|-
CASSLETANTGELFF
TGTGCCAGCAGCTTGGAGACAGCGAACACCGGGGAGCTGTTTTTT
>-|TRBJ2-5|TRBV7-8|14|-
CASSQWARQETQYF
TGTGCCAGCAGCCAGTGGGCCAGGCAAGAGACCCAGTACTTC
>-|TRBJ1-2|TRBV4-1|16|TRBD1
CASSRTGGPLVYGYTF
TGCGCCAGCAGCCGGACAGGGGGACCGCTAGTCTATGGCTACACCTTC
>-|TRBJ1-1|TRBV6-6|15|-
CASSWPPWQGREAFF
TGTGCCAGCAGTTGGCCCCCGTGGCAGGGGAGAGAAGCTTTCTTT
>-|TRBJ1-2|TRBV12-3/TRBV12-4|13|TRBD1
CASSSGQVRGYTF
TGTGCCAGCAGTTCAGGACAGGTTCGGGGCTACACCTTC
>-|TRBJ1-5|TRBV15|15|-
CATSSLQVHHGTQHF
TGTGCCACCAGCTCCCTTCAGGTCCATCATGGTACCCAGCATTTT
>few|TRBJ1-1|TRBV24-1|16|TRBD1
CATSGDPGQGSGEAFF
TGTGCCACCAGTGGCGACCCGGGACAGGGATCCGGTGAAGCTTTCTTT
>-|TRBJ1-2|TRBV27|14|-
CASSPGGPSYGYTF
TGTGCCAGCAGCCCGGGGGGGCCGAGCTATGGCTACACCTTC
>-|TRBJ2-3|TRBV10-1|17|TRBD2
CARKPARGLGRPDTQYF
TGCGCGAGAAAACCTGCCCGGGGACTAGGTCGCCCAGATACGCAGTATTTT
>few|TRBJ2-1|TRBV2|13|-
CASRLSSYNEQFF
TGTGCCAGCAGACTAAGCTCCTACAATGAGCAGTTCTTC
>-|TRBJ2-1|TRBV19|13|TRBD1
CASSNTGENEQFF
TGTGCCAGTAGTAATACAGGGGAAAATGAGCAGTTCTTC
>-|TRBJ1-5|TRBV27|15|TRBD1
CASAGGRGSRQPQHF
TGTGCCAGCGCGGGTGGCAGGGGGTCAAGGCAGCCCCAGCATTTT
>-|TRBJ1-2|TRBV5-1|14|TRBD1
CASSSDRGNYGYTF
TGCGCCAGCAGCTCTGACAGGGGTAACTATGGCTACACCTTC
>-|TRBJ1-1|TRBV30|12|TRBD1
CAWRPGQGVAFF
TGTGCCTGGAGACCGGGACAGGGCGTAGCTTTCTTT
>-|TRBJ2-5|TRBV3-1/TRBV3-2|14|-
CASSQVNTQETQYF
TGTGCCAGCAGCCAAGTGAACACGCAAGAGACCCAGTACTTC
>-|TRBJ1-5|TRBV6-1|15|-
CASSEALQGRQPQHF
TGTGCCAGCAGTGAAGCCTTACAGGGACGTCAGCCCCAGCATTTT
>-|TRBJ1-1|TRBV6-5|13|-
CASTLDRNTEAFF
TGTGCCAGCACCCTAGACAGGAACACTGAAGCTTTCTTT
>-|TRBJ2-1|TRBV28|13|-
CASSLHPQGEQFF
TGTGCCAGCAGTTTACATCCCCAGGGTGAGCAGTTCTTC